This T cell receptor (beta chain) was identified during a study of blood T cell repertoires in COVID-19 (dated by TCRdb to 2019 to 2021). Regarding the complete study: Collaborator samples came from the United States, Italy and Spain and covered acute and convalescent phases of COVID-19. The prospective study material was composed of cDNA or gDNA derived from T cells, B-cell-depleted T cells, or PBMCs. Deeply sampled blood TCRbeta repertoires from subjects exposed to, actively infected with, or recovered from COVID-19 were included in the dataset. The repertoires were released in a freely available public database meant as a resource for research on the immune response to SARS-CoV-2. Where available, HLA class I and class II types were taken from metadata supplied by the sample provider and were not determined by assay-based typing. The sample metadata nearly always contained a de-identified subject ID, COVID-19 status, age in years and sex. The samples were drawn from the first 160 participants of the ongoing ImmuneRACE study and from 1,254 subjects provided by 6 global collaborators.

Collaborating institutions collected whole blood in K2EDTA tubes following their own protocols. For TCRbeta analysis, collaborators shipped samples in one of three forms: frozen whole blood, isolated PBMCs, or DNA extracted from either of those sample types. TCRbeta CDR3 regions were amplified from genomic DNA using the immunoSEQ Assay, a bias-controlled multiplex PCR. From the authors' description of their analysis: Nucleated cell counts per sample were estimated from amplification of reference gene primers within the assay. To quantify the absolute abundance of each unique TCRbeta CDR3 rearrangement, sequence reads were collapsed and filtered. For each sample, productive Simpson clonality was calculated as the square root of Simpson's diversity index over productive rearrangements. TCRdb carries this immuneACCESS record with in-frame sequences only. Its versions omit some clonotypes, under half of them owing to an unresolved V gene in the studies checked, with the rest unexplained. The D gene and trimming were derived from the DNA, and the V and J assignments and clone size from that table. The sample has roughly 500,000 clones on record, 80% to 90% of them singletons. Clones ranked in the top ten supply under 4% of the sample.

As for this clone: This receptor's antigen is unknown. One base away there is no much larger clone; base qualities are not given.

What the research found in general, with its limitations: How much clinical and demographic metadata was included differed by source and by participant, and the metadata was provided uncurated.

Including the terminal cysteine and phenylalanine, the CDR3 comprises 13 residues. Only the CDR3 portion is preserved as DNA: 39 bases, with reading frame beginning at the first base. V is shortened by 5 bases, J by 6 bases, and the region joining them spans 14 bases. Taken from the germline V gene (reference sequence), the CDR1 and CDR2 loops are SGHAT and FQDESV. The chain couples TRBV11-1 to TRBJ2-7; the D gene assignment is ambiguous. The sequencing input was peripheral blood. The TCR was taken from a human donor in a cohort sampled during active COVID-19. The CDR3: CASSPFKRPEQYF. The DNA sequence is as follows: TGTGCCAGCAGCCCCTTCAAGCGCCCCGAGCAGTACTTC.